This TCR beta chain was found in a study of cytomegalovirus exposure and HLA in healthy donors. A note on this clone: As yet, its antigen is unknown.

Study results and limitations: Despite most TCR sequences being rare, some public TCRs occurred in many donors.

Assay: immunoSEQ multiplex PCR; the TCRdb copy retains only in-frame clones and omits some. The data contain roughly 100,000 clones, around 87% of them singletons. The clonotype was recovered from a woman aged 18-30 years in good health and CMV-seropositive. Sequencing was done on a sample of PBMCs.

CDR3: CASSRGAGASYNEQFF. The CDR3 bases are TGTGCCAGCAGTCGAGGGGCGGGAGCGTCCTACAATGAGCAGTTCTTC. This chain links TRBV28 with TRBJ2-1; 7 bases agree with TRBD2. Germline V gene lookup returns CDR1 MDHEN and CDR2 SYDVKM. Losses at the gene ends were 5 bases for V and 1 base for J; bases not matched to a gene: 8. This CDR3 has 16 residues.